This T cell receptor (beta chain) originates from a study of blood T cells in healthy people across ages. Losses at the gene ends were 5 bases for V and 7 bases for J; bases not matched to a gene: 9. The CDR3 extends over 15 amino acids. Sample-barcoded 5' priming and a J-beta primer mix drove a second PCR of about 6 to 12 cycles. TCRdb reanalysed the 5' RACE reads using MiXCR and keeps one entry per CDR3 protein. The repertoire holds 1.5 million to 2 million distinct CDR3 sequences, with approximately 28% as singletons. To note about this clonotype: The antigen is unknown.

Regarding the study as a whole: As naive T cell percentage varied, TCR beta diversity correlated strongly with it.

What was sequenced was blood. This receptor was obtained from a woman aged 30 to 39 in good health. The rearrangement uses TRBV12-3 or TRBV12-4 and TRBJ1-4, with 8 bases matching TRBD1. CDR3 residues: CASSPGSGTGEKLFF. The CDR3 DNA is TGTGCCAGCAGTCCAGGGTCCGGGACAGGTGAAAAACTGTTTTTT.